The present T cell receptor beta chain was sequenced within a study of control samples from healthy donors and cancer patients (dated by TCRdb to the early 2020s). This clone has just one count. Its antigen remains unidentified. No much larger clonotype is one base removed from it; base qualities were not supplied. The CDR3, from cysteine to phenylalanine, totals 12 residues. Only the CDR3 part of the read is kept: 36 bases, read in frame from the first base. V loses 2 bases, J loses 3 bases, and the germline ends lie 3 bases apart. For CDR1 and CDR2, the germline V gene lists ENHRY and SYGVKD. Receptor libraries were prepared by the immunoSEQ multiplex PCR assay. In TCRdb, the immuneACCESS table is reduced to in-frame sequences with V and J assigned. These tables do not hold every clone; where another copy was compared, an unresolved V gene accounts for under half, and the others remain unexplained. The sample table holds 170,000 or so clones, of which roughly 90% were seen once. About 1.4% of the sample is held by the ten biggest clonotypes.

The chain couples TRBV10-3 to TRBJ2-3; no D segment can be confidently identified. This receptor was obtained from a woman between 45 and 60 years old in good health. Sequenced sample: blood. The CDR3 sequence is CAISEPTDTQYF. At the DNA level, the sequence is TGTGCCATCAGTGAGCCAACAGATACGCAGTATTTT.